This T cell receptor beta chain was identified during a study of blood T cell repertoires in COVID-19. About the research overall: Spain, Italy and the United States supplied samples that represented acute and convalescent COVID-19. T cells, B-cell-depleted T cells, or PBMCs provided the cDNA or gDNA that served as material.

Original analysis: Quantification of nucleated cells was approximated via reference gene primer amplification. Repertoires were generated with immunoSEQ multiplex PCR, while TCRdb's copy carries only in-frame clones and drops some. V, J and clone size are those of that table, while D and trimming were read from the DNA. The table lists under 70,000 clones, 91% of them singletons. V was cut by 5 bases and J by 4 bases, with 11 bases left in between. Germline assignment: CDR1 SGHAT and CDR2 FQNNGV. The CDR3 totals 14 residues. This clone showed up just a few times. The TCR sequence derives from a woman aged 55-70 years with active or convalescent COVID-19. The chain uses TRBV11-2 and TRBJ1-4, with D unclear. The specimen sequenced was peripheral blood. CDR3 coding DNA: TGTGCCAGCAGCCAATACTTCTATAATGAAAAACTGTTTTTT. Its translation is CASSQYFYNEKLFF.